This passage covers 9 T cell receptor beta chains from one sample sequenced in a study of brain T cells in children with intractable seizures. The protocol was immunoSEQ multiplex PCR, while the TCRdb copy is restricted to in-frame clones and leaves out a portion. The table records around 70,000 clones, 90% to 95% of them present only once. The source material was peripheral blood, sampled at surgery. The receptor source for this set is a boy younger than two with tuberous sclerosis and intractable seizures.

This clone was recorded a few times. The gene calls are TRBV10-1 and TRBJ2-1; the D gene is possibly TRBD1 (6 bases). Germline-derived CDR1 and CDR2 are WNHNN and SYGVQD (reference sequence). The CDR3 sequence is 14 residues long. The V gene lost 0 bases and the J gene lost 3 bases, with 6 bases spanning the gap. CDR3 DNA sequence: TGCGCCAGCAGTGAGTCGACAGGCTACAATGAGCAGTTCTTC. This sequence encodes CASSESTGYNEQFF.

The rearrangement joins TRBV27 to TRBJ2-1; 10 bases are a match to TRBD2. The CDR3 is 14 residues long. Looked up from germline, CDR1 is MNHEY and CDR2 is SMNVEV (reference sequence). V lost 2 bases, J lost 12 bases, and 7 bases stayed unmatched. CDR3 sequence: CASSLGLAGVGQFF. The CDR3 coding sequence is TGTGCCAGCAGTTTAGGGCTAGCGGGGGTAGGGCAGTTCTTC.

The genes are TRBV5-6 and TRBJ2-1; 9 positions match TRBD2. The CDR3 contains 17 residues. Germline values: CDR1 SGHDT, CDR2 YYEEEE. Germline trimming cut 0 bases from V and 4 bases from J; bases unmatched to any gene: 8. CDR3 region: CASSLGLREGLYNEQFF. The CDR3 coding sequence is TGTGCCAGCAGCTTGGGGTTGCGGGAGGGCCTTTACAATGAGCAGTTCTTC.

The chain carries TRBV12-5 and TRBJ2-2, with unresolved D. The CDR3 is made up of 13 amino acids. Per the germline V gene, CDR1 is LGHNT and CDR2 is FRNRAP. Trimming pared 4 bases from V and 8 bases from J, leaving 11 bases between. The CDR3 is CASGSEKRGELFF. Here the CDR3 DNA reads TGTGCTAGTGGTTCAGAGAAGAGGGGGGAGCTGTTTTTT. The whole variable domain, remainder taken from reference TRBV12-5 and TRBJ2-2, is DARVTQTPRHKVTEMGQEVTMRCQPILGHNTVFWYRQTMMQGLELLAYFRNRAPLDDSGMPKDRFSAEMPDATLATLKIQPSEPRDSAVYFCASGSEKRGELFFGEGSRLTVL.

This clone has just one count. V usage is TRBV20-1 and J usage is TRBJ2-7, with D hard to call. Germline CDR1 DFQATT, CDR2 SNEGSKA (reference sequence). This CDR3 has 13 residues. Trimming removed 3 bases at V and 0 bases at J, with 9 bases between. The CDR3 protein is CSASVSVSYEQYF. The CDR3 bases are TGCAGTGCTAGTGTGTCAGTCTCCTACGAGCAGTACTTC.

This chain links TRBV5-4 with TRBJ1-4; D is perhaps TRBD1 (5 bases). Germline V lookup: CDR1 SGHNT, CDR2 YYREEE (reference sequence). CDR3 length: 13 amino acids. V shed 5 bases and J shed 4 bases, with 9 bases lying between them. CDR3 sequence reads: CASSPQVNEKLFF. The CDR3 nucleotides read TGTGCCAGCAGTCCACAGGTTAATGAAAAACTGTTTTTT.

The chain uses TRBV7-9 and TRBJ1-1; D is possibly TRBD1 (5 bases). The germline CDR1 and CDR2 sequences are SEHNR and FQNEAQ (reference sequence). The ends were cut back, 1 base at V and 5 bases at J, with 14 bases in the middle. The CDR3 totals 15 residues. The DNA of the CDR3 is TGTGCCAGCAGCTTAGAAATGGGGCTGAGAACTGAAGCTTTCTTT. Protein sequence: CASSLEMGLRTEAFF. Variable domain in full (rest from reference TRBV7-9 and TRBJ1-1): DTGVSQNPRHKITKRGQNVTFRCDPISEHNRLYWYRQTLGQGPEFLTYFQNEAQLEKSRLLSDRFSAERPKGSFSTLEIQRTEQGDSAMYLCASSLEMGLRTEAFFGQGTRLTVV.

The chain recombines TRBV5-4 with TRBJ2-3, with D perhaps assigned TRBD1 or TRBD2 (5 bases each). Trimming removed 3 bases from V and 5 bases from J, with 19 bases in between. This CDR3 is 16 amino acids long. Germline V gene lookup returns CDR1 SGHNT and CDR2 YYREEE (reference sequence). The CDR3 nucleotides read TGTGCCAGCAGCTCCCCGGCTTATGGGGCGGGAGATACGCAGTATTTT. It codes for CASSSPAYGAGDTQYF.

This clone has just a few counts. The chain has TRBV28 and TRBJ2-7; no clear D gene. The CDR3 has 11 residues. Germline V lookup: CDR1 MDHEN, CDR2 SYDVKM. The V end lost 6 bases, the J end lost 4 bases, and 7 bases lay between the germline ends. The CDR3 reads CASSYVYEQYF. The CDR3 DNA follows: TGTGCCAGCAGCTACGTTTACGAGCAGTACTTC.